This TCR beta chain came from a study of tissue T cells after allogeneic stem cell transplantation. Time point defined: mouse harvest day 7 after allogeneic transplant. Each mouse received 10^7 T-cell-depleted marrow cells plus 10^6 splenic CD5+ T cells by tail vein. Study outcomes and limitations: Few T cell clones were shared across patients, but motif clusters showed tissue-specific shared signatures. Alloreactivity or antigen specificity of tissue TCRs was not determined; some clones might be host cells.

This clone occurred a few times. Its antigen is currently unknown. Mouse gene names apply. The read gets to within 1 residue of the CDR3 end, and the germline J gene fills in the rest. Clones were sequenced by immunoSEQ multiplex PCR, and TCRdb holds only the in-frame ones, with some missing. There are about 2,200 clones in the sample; roughly 55% occur only once, and 20% to 30% lies in the top ten. The germline gives CDR1 GKSSPN, CDR2 SITVG. With 4 bases removed from V and 1 base from J, the gap between germline ends came to 8 bases. The CDR3 has 13 amino acids. The chain employs TRBV31 and TRBJ1-3; D unresolved. The sample comprised spleen. This TCR came from a female BALB/c mouse given C57BL/6 T cells with graft-versus-host disease after an allogeneic hematopoietic cell transplant. The CDR3 is CAWMAGSGNTLYF. The CDR3 bases that were read are TGTGCCTGGATGGCAGGCTCTGGAAATACGCTCTAT. The whole variable domain, remainder taken from reference TRBV31 and TRBJ1-3, is AQTIHQWPVAEIKAVGSPLSLGCTIKGKSSPNLYWYWQATGGTLQQLFYSITVGQVESVVQLNLSASRPKDDQFILSTEKLLLSHSGFYLCAWMAGSGNTLYFGEGSRLIVV.